The 4 T cell receptor beta chains presented below share a single source sample, sequenced in a study of blood T cells in healthy people across ages. Alongside a J-beta primer mix, a sample-barcoded 5' primer served in a second PCR lasting about 6 to 11 cycles. TCRdb reanalysed the 5' RACE reads using MiXCR and keeps one entry per CDR3 protein. The data hold about 970,000 distinct CDR3 sequences, with about 51% observed a single time. Sequencing used blood. These receptors originate from an older woman in good health.

The V gene is TRBV7-9, the J gene TRBJ2-7, with a tentative D call TRBD1 (5 bases). Germline V gene sequence: CDR1 SEHNR, CDR2 FQNEAQ (reference sequence). CDR3 length: 13 residues. The V gene lost 5 bases and the J gene lost 4 bases, with 12 bases spanning the gap. In DNA form, the CDR3 reads TGTGCCAGCAGCCATCAGGGCTGGTACGAGCAGTACTTC. This codes for CASSHQGWYEQYF.

This clonotype appeared many times. The CDR3 DNA reads TGCAGCGTTGGGGAGGGGAATCAGCCCCAGCATTTT. It encodes CSVGEGNQPQHF. The chain recombines TRBV29-1 with TRBJ1-5, with D possibly TRBD1 on 5 matching bases. The V gene lost 4 bases and the J gene lost 4 bases, with 8 bases spanning the gap. CDR1 and CDR2 (germline): SQVTM, ANQGSEA. This CDR3 spans 12 amino acids.

The sample holds a few counts of this clonotype. The chain links TRBV5-6 to TRBJ2-1, with D perhaps assigned TRBD1 or TRBD2 (5 bases each). CDR3 length equals 14 residues. V lost 1 base to trimming and J lost 6 bases, with 11 bases between them. Germline CDR1 and CDR2: SGHDT and YYEEEE. CDR3 protein: CASSLWGFGNEQFF. In nucleotides, the CDR3 is TGTGCCAGCAGCTTGTGGGGGTTTGGCAATGAGCAGTTCTTC. The full variable domain, its missing parts supplied by reference TRBV5-6 and TRBJ2-1, is DAGVTQSPTHLIKTRGQQVTLRCSPKSGHDTVSWYQQALGQGPQFIFQYYEEEERQRGNFPDRFSGHQFPNYSSELNVNALLLGDSALYLCASSLWGFGNEQFFGPGTRLTVL.

This chain joins TRBV29-1 and TRBJ1-4; unclear D gene. Germline CDR1 SQVTM, CDR2 ANQGSEA. The V and J ends lost 8 bases and 5 bases respectively, with 15 bases between them. CDR3 length: 13 residues. The chain's CDR3 is CSPHGRRNEKLFF. The CDR3 nucleotides read TGCAGCCCCCACGGACGCCGAAATGAAAAACTGTTTTTT.